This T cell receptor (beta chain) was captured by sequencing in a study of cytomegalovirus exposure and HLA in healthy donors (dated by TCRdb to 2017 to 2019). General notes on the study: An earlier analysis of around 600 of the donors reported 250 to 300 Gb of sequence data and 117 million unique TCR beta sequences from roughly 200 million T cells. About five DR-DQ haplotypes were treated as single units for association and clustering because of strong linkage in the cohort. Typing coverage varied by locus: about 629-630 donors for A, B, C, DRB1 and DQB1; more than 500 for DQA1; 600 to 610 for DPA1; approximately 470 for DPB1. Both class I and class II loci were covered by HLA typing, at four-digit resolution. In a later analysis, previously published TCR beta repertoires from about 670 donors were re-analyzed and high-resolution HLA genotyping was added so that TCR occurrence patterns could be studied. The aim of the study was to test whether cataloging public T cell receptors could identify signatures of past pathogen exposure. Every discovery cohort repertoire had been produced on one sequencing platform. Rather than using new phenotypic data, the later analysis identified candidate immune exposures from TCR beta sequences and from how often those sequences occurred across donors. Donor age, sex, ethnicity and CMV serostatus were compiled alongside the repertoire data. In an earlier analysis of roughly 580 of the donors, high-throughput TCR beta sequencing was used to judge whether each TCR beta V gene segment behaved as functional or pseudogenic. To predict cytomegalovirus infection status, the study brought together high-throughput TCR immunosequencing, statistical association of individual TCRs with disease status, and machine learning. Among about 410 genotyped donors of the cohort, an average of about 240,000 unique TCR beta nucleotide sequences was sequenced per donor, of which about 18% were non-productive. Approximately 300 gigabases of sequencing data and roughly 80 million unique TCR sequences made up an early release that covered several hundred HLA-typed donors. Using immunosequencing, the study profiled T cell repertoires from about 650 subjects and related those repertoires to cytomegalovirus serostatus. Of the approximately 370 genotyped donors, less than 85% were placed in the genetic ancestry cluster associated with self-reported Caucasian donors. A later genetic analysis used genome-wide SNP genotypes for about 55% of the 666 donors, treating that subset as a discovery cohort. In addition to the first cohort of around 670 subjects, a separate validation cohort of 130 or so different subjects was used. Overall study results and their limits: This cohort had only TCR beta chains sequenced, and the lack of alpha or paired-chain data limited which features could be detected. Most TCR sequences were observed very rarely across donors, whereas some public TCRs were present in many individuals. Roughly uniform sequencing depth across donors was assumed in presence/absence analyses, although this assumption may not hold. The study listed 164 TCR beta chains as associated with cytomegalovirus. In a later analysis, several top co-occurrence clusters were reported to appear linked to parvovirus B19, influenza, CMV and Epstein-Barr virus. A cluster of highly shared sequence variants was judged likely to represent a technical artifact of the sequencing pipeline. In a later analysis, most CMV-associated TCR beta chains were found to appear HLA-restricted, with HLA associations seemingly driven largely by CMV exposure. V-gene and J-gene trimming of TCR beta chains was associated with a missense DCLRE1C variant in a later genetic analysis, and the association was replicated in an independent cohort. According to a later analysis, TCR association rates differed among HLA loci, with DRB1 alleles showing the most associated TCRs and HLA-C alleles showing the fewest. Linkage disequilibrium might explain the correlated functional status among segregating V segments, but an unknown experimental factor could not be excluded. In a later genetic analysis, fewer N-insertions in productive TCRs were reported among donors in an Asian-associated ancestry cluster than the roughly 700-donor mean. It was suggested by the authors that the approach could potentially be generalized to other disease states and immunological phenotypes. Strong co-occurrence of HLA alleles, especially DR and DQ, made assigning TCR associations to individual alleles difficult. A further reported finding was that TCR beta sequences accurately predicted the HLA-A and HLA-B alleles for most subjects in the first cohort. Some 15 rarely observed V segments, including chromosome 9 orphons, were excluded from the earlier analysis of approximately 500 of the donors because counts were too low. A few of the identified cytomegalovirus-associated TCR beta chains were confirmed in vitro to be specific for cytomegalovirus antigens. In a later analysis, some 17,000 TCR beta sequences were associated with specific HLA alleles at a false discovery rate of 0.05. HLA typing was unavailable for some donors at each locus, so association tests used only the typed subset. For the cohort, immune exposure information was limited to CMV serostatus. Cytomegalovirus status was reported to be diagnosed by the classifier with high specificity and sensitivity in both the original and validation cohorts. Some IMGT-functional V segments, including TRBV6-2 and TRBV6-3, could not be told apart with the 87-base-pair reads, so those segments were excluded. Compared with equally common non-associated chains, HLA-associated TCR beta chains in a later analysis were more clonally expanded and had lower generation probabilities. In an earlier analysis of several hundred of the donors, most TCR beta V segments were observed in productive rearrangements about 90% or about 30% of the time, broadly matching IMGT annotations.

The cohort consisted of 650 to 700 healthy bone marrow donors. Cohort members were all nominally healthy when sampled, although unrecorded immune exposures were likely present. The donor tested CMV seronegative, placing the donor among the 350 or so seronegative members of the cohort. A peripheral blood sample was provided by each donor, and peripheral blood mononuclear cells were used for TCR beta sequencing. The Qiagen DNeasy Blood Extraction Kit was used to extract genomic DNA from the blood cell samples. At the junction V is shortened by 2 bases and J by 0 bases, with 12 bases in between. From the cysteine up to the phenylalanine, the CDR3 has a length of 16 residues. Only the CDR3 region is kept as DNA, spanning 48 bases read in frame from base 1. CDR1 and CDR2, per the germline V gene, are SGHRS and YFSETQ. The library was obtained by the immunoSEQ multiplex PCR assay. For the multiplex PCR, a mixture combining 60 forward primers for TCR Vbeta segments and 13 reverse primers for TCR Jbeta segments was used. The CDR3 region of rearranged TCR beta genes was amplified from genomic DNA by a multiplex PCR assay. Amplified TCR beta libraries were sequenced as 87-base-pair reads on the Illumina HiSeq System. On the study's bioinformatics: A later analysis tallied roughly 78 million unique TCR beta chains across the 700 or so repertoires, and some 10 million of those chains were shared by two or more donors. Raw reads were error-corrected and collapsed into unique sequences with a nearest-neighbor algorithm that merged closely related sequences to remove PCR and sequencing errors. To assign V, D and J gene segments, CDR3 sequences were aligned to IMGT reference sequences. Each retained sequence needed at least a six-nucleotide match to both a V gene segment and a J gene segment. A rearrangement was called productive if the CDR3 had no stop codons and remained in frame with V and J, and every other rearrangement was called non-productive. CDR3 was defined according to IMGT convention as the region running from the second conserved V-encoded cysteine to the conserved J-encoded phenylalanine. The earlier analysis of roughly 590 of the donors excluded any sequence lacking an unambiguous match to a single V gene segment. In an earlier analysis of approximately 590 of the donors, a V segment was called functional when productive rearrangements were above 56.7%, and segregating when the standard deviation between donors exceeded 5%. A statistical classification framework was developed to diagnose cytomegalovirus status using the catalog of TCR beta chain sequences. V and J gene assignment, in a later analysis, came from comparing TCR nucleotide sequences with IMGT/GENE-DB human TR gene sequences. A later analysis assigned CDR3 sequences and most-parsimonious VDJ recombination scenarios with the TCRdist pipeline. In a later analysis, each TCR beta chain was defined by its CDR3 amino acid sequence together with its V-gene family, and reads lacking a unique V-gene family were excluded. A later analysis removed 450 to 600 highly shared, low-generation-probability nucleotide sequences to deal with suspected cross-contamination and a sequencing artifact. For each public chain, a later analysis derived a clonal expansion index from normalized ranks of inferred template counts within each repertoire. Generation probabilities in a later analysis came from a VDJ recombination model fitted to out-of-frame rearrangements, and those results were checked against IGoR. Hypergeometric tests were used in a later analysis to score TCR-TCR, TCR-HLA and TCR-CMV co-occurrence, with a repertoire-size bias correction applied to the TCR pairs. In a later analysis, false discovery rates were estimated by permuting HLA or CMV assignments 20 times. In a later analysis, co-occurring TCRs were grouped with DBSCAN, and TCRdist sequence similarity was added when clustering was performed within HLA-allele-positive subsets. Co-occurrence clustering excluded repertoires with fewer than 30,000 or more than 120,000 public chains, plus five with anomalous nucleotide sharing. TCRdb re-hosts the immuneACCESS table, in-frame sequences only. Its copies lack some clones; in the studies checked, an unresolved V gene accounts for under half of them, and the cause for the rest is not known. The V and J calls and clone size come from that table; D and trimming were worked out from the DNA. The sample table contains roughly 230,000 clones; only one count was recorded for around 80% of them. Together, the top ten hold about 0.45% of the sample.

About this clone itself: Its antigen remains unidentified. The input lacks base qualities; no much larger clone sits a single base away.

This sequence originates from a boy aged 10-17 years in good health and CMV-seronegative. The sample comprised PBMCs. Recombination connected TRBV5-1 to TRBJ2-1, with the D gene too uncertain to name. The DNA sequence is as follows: TGCGCCAGCAGCTTTGGGCTTACCACCTCCTACAATGAGCAGTTCTTC. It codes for CASSFGLTTSYNEQFF.